One and the same sample provided the 24 T cell receptor beta chains below, sequenced in a study of blood T cell repertoires in COVID-19. Assay used: immunoSEQ multiplex PCR; TCRdb lists only in-frame clones, some missing. Of 110,000 or so clones in the sample, approximately 82% are singletons; the top ten hold roughly 7.7%. Source material: peripheral blood. These receptors were collected from a woman older than 75 with active or convalescent COVID-19.

The chain uses TRBV19 and TRBJ1-2; D is unresolved. Germline CDR1 reads LNHDA; CDR2 reads SQIVND (reference sequence). V was pared by 3 bases and J by 2 bases, with 13 bases between. This CDR3 spans 15 amino acids. The CDR3 loop reads CASSMTRTDNYGYTF. The CDR3 coding sequence is TGTGCCAGTAGTATGACCCGGACTGACAACTATGGCTACACCTTC.

The chain employs TRBV24-1 and TRBJ1-5; D possibly corresponds to TRBD1 (5 bases). With 0 bases removed from V and 4 bases from J, the gap between germline ends came to 6 bases. The CDR3 is 14 amino acids. Germline values: CDR1 KGHDR, CDR2 SFDVKD. CDR3 amino acids: CATSDLRGNQPQHF. CDR3 nucleotides: TGTGCCACCAGTGATTTGAGGGGAAATCAGCCCCAGCATTTT.

The rearrangement links TRBV25-1 to TRBJ1-1, with D perhaps matching TRBD1 (6 bases). Germline CDR1 reads MGHDK; CDR2 reads SYGVNS. The CDR3 sequence is 16 residues long. V lost 3 bases to trimming and J lost 5 bases, with 19 bases between them. The CDR3 protein is CASSDQGGGGRTEAFF. In DNA, the CDR3 is TGTGCCAGCAGTGATCAAGGAGGGGGGGGTCGGACTGAAGCTTTCTTT. Filled out from reference TRBV25-1 and TRBJ1-1, the complete variable domain reads EADIYQTPRYLVIGTGKKITLECSQTMGHDKMYWYQQDPGMELHLIHYSYGVNSTEKGDLSSESTVSRIRTEHFPLTLESARPSHTSQYLCASSDQGGGGRTEAFFGQGTRLTVV.

This clone has only a few counts. J is TRBJ2-7 and V is TRBV9; D might be TRBD1 (5 bases). The V gene's germline CDR1 is SGDLS and CDR2 YYNGEE. V lost 4 bases and J 3 bases, leaving 11 bases between the germline ends. CDR3 length: 13 amino acids. The chain's CDR3 is CASSPQEHYEQYF. CDR3 nucleotides: TGTGCCAGCAGCCCACAGGAGCACTACGAGCAGTACTTC.

This clone was counted at least ten times. This rearrangement joins TRBV7-8 to TRBJ2-2; the D gene is possibly TRBD2 (6 bases). The V end lost 3 bases, the J end lost 1 base, and 12 bases lay between the germline ends. CDR1 is SGHVS and CDR2 is FQNEAQ in the germline V gene. The CDR3 length is 16 residues. DNA of the CDR3: TGTGCCAGCAGCTTCGAGAGTAGCGGGAACACCGGGGAGCTGTTTTTT. Encoded protein: CASSFESSGNTGELFF.

In this sample, this clone turned up once. The chain couples TRBV21-1 to TRBJ1-2. TRBV21-1 is labeled a pseudogene. The length of the CDR3 is 13 residues. CDR3 DNA: TGTGCCAGCAGCAAGTACAGCGGGAGTGGCTACACCTTC. Its translation is CASSKYSGSGYTF.

This sequence joins TRBV7-2 and TRBJ2-7; 8 bases line up with TRBD2. CDR1 is SGHTA, CDR2 FQGNSA, per germline. The V and J ends lost 4 bases and 0 bases, in that order; junction bases with no gene match: 5. This CDR3 contains 15 residues. The CDR3 sequence is CASSWRLASSYEQYF. CDR3 DNA sequence: TGTGCCAGCAGCTGGAGACTAGCGAGCTCCTACGAGCAGTACTTC.

This chain links TRBV7-8 with TRBJ2-7; the match to TRBD2 covers 9 bases. CDR3 length: 15 amino acids. V lost 5 bases and J lost 2; bases outside the gene matches: 7. The V gene's germline CDR1 is SGHVS and CDR2 FQNEAQ. The CDR3 is CASSASSGITYEQYF. The CDR3 coding sequence is TGTGCCAGCAGCGCTTCTAGCGGGATCACCTACGAGCAGTACTTC.

The chain has TRBV6-4 and TRBJ1-2; TRBD1 matches at 7 bases. This CDR3 contains 15 residues. Germline CDR1 and CDR2: MRHNA and SNTAGT. With V trimmed by 6 bases and J by 6 bases, 13 bases remained unmatched. The CDR3 coding sequence is TGTGCCAGCAGCCCTACAGACAGGGCCCCCCATGGCTACACCTTC. Translation: CASSPTDRAPHGYTF.

The J gene is TRBJ2-4, the V gene TRBV7-8; 7 bases are a match to TRBD2. Per the germline V gene, CDR1 is SGHVS and CDR2 is FQNEAQ. The CDR3 extends over 17 amino acids. J was trimmed by 0 bases and V by 5 bases; bases with no gene match: 10. The CDR3 loop reads CASSHRRLAEAKNIQYF. CDR3 nucleotides: TGTGCCAGCAGCCACCGGCGACTAGCAGAAGCCAAAAACATTCAGTACTTC.

The genes are TRBV2 and TRBJ2-7; 10 bases agree with TRBD1. The CDR3 has 14 amino acids. In germline, CDR1 is SNHLY, CDR2 FYNNEI. V was clipped by 6 bases and J by 2 bases; unmatched bases: 4. Here the CDR3 reads CASRGDRGPYEQYF. DNA of the CDR3: TGTGCCAGCAGAGGGGACAGGGGACCCTACGAGCAGTACTTC.

The rearrangement links TRBV11-2 to TRBJ2-7; a weak D match, TRBD1 (5 bases). V dropped 5 bases and J dropped 5 bases, with 13 bases sitting between them. This CDR3 spans 13 amino acids. In germline, CDR1 is SGHAT, CDR2 FQNNGV. As DNA, the CDR3 is TGTGCCAGCAGCCCCCGGACATTTAACGAGCAGTACTTC. This codes for CASSPRTFNEQYF.

The chain has TRBV6-2 or TRBV6-3 and TRBJ1-1; 9 bases are a match to TRBD1. Germline V gene lookup returns CDR1 MNHEY and CDR2 SVGEGT. The J segment lost 4 bases and the V segment lost 4 bases, leaving 4 bases of the junction unmatched. This CDR3 has 14 residues. The CDR3 coding sequence is TGTGCCAGCAGTTTACAGGGGGCTGGCACTGAAGCTTTCTTT. Amino acids: CASSLQGAGTEAFF.

V usage is TRBV27 and J usage is TRBJ1-5, with D tentatively TRBD1 (6 bases). Germline CDR1 is MNHEY and CDR2 is SMNVEV (reference sequence). Trimming cost V 5 bases and J 0 bases, with 20 bases left between them. The CDR3 contains 18 residues. CDR3 nucleotide sequence: TGTGCCAGCAGTCCTCCCCAACAGGGTCACTATAGCAATCAGCCCCAGCATTTT. It is translated as CASSPPQQGHYSNQPQHF.

The chain is built from TRBV7-8 and TRBJ2-1, with 9 bases aligning to TRBD1. CDR1 and CDR2 from the germline V gene are SGHVS and FQNEAQ. This CDR3 region has 16 residues. V gave up 1 base and J gave up 7 bases; unmatched junction bases: 8. The DNA of the CDR3 is TGTGCCAGCAGCTTAGACGGGGGGACAGGGACGAATGAGCAGTTCTTC. This sequence encodes CASSLDGGTGTNEQFF.

This clone was seen a few times. The V and J genes are TRBV27 and TRBJ2-1, with 9 bases that match TRBD2. V lost 5 bases, J lost 0 bases, and 5 bases stayed unmatched. Germline V CDR1 and CDR2: MNHEY, SMNVEV (reference sequence). The CDR3 length is 16 residues. The CDR3 bases are TGTGCCAGCAGTCCGGAAGCGGGAGGCTCCTACAATGAGCAGTTCTTC. It translates to CASSPEAGGSYNEQFF.

J is TRBJ1-3 and V is TRBV6-5; no definite D call. CDR1 is MNHEY and CDR2 is SVGAGI in the germline V gene. Trimming left V 6 bases short and J 4 bases short, with 10 bases between. The CDR3 extends over 13 amino acids. CDR3 protein: CASRHSHGNTIYF. In nucleotides, the CDR3 is TGTGCCAGCAGGCACTCCCACGGAAACACCATATATTTT.

The sample holds a few counts of this clone. This chain links TRBV30 with TRBJ1-6; 7 bases fit TRBD1. Germline V gives CDR1 GTSNPN, CDR2 SVGIG (reference sequence). The J segment lost 6 bases and the V segment lost 3 bases, leaving 5 bases of the junction unmatched. This CDR3 comprises 14 residues. This chain's CDR3 is CAWSPGQSNSPLHF. The CDR3, as DNA: TGTGCCTGGAGCCCGGGACAGAGTAATTCACCCCTCCACTTT.

This clone was counted a single time. This chain connects TRBV6-5 to TRBJ1-1, with D perhaps matching TRBD1 (5 bases). CDR1 MNHEY and CDR2 SVGAGI come from the germline V gene. V was shortened by 2 bases and J by 1 base, with 14 bases between the two germline ends. CDR3 length equals 16 residues. Here the CDR3 reads CASSYRQGIKNTEAFF. For the CDR3, the DNA is TGTGCCAGCAGTTACAGGCAGGGAATAAAGAACACTGAAGCTTTCTTT.

The gene calls are TRBV29-1 and TRBJ2-7; D possibly corresponds to TRBD2 (6 bases). Germline values: CDR1 SQVTM, CDR2 ANQGSEA. The CDR3 is 13 residues long. Trimming took 2 bases from V and 2 from J, leaving 10 bases between them. The CDR3 coding sequence is TGCAGCGTTGAAATTAGCGGTGCCTACGAGCAGTACTTC. It translates to CSVEISGAYEQYF.

This chain uses TRBV5-1 with TRBJ2-4, with D perhaps TRBD1 (6 bases). This CDR3 has 13 amino acids. Germline V gene sequence: CDR1 SGHRS, CDR2 YFSETQ. The V end lost 4 bases, the J end lost 8 bases, and 13 bases lay between the germline ends. The CDR3 region is CASSVDRPDIQYF. The CDR3, as DNA: TGCGCCAGCAGCGTAGACAGGCCCGACATTCAGTACTTC.

The J gene is TRBJ2-5, the V gene TRBV7-2, with TRBD2 matching 9 bases. The CDR3 is 15 amino acids. Trimming removed 6 bases from V and 4 bases from J; junction bases left unmatched: 9. The V gene's germline CDR1 is SGHTA and CDR2 FQGNSA. As DNA, the CDR3 is TGTGCCAGCAGTTGGAGGACTAGCGAAATAGAGACCCAGTACTTC. Protein: CASSWRTSEIETQYF.

This chain links TRBV7-3 with TRBJ2-1, with 11 nucleotides matching TRBD2. CDR1 is SGHTA, CDR2 FQGTGA, per germline. Trimming cost V 5 bases and J 11 bases; bases outside gene matches: 11. This CDR3 spans 15 amino acids. The DNA of the CDR3 is TGTGCCAGCAGCGTTAGCGGGAGGGCCGGGAATCAGCAGTTCTTC. The encoded protein is CASSVSGRAGNQQFF.

This chain connects TRBV11-2 to TRBJ2-2; D not certain. The CDR3 runs 14 residues. The germline gives CDR1 SGHAT, CDR2 FQNNGV. The V end lost 0 bases, the J end lost 4 bases, and 6 bases lay between the germline ends. The CDR3: CASSLDTATGELFF. For the CDR3, the DNA is TGTGCCAGCAGCTTAGATACTGCCACCGGGGAGCTGTTTTTT. Drawing the rest from reference TRBV11-2 and TRBJ2-2, the complete variable domain is EAGVAQSPRYKIIEKRQSVAFWCNPISGHATLYWYQQILGQGPKLLIQFQNNGVVDDSQLPKDRFSAERLKGVDSTLKIQPAKLEDSAVYLCASSLDTATGELFFGEGSRLTVL.